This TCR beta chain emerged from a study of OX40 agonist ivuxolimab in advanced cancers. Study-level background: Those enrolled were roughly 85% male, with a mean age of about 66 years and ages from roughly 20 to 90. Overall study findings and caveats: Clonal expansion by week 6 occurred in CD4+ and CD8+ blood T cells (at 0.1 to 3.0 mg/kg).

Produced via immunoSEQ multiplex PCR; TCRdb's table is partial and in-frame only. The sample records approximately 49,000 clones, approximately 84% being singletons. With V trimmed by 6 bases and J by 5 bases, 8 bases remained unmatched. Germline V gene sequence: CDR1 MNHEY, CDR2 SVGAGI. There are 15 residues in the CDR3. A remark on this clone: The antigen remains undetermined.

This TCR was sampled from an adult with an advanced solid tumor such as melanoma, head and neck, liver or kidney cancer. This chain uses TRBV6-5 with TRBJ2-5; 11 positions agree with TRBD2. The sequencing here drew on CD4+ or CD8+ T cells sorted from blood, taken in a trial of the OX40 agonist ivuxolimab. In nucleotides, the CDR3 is TGTGCCAGCAGCGCGGGACTAGCGGTACGGGAGACCCAGTACTTC. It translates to CASSAGLAVRETQYF.